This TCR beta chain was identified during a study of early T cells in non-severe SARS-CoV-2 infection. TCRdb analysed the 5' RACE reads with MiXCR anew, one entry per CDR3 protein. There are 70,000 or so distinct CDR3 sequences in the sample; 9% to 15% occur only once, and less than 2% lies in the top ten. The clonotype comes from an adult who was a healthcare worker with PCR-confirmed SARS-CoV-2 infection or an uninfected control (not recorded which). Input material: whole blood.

CDR3 in DNA: TGTGCCTGGAGTGGAGCATCCCTAGCCAAAAACATTCAGTACTTC. It translates to CAWSGASLAKNIQYF. V and J are TRBV30 and TRBJ2-4, with unresolved D. The CDR3 is 15 residues long. Trimming took 1 base from V and 0 from J, leaving 10 bases between them. Looked up from germline, CDR1 is GTSNPN and CDR2 is SVGIG (reference sequence).